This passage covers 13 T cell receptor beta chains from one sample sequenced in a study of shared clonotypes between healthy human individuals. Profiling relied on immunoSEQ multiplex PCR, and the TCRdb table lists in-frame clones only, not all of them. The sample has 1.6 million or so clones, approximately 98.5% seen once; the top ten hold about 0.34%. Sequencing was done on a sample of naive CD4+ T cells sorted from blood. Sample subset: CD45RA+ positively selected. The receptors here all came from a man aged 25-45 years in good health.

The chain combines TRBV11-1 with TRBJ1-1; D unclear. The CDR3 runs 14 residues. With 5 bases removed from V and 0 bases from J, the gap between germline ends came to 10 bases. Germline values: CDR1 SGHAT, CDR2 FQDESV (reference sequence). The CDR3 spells CASSPLGMNTEAFF. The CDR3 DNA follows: TGTGCCAGCAGCCCTCTCGGAATGAACACTGAAGCTTTCTTT.

CDR3 in DNA: TGTGCCAGCAGCTTATTCGCGGGAGGGCAGTTCTTC. It specifies CASSLFAGGQFF. The chain combines TRBV11-1 with TRBJ2-1; 8 bases fit TRBD2. Germline-derived CDR1 and CDR2 are SGHAT and FQDESV (reference sequence). The CDR3 is 12 amino acids. Unmatched junction bases numbered 3, after V lost 2 bases and J lost 12 bases.

CDR3: CASSYGRSWDRREQYF. Written as DNA, the CDR3 is TGTGCCAGCAGTTACGGTAGGTCTTGGGATCGTCGAGAGCAGTACTTC. V usage is TRBV6-6 and J usage is TRBJ2-7; D not certain. Germline V gives CDR1 MNHNY, CDR2 SVGAGI (reference sequence). The CDR3 is 16 residues long. V shed 2 bases and J shed 7 bases, with 21 bases lying between them.

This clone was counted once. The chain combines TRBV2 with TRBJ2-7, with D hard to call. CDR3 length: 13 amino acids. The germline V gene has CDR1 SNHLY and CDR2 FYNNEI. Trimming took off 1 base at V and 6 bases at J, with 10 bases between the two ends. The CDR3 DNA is TGTGCCAGCAGTGAAGGGATCAGTCTCGAGCAGTACTTC. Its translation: CASSEGISLEQYF. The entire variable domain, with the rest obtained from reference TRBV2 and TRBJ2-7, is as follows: EPEVTQTPSHQVTQMGQEVILRCVPISNHLYFYWYRQILGQKVEFLVSFYNNEISEKSEIFDDQFSVERPDGSNFTLKIRSTKLEDSAMYFCASSEGISLEQYFGPGTRLTVT.

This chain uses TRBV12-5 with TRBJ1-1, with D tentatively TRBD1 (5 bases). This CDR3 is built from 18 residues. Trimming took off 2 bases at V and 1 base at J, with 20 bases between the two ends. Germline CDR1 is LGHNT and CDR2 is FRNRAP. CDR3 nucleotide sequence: TGTGCTAGTGGTTTGCTTGGTCTGGGGGAGTGGGGGAACACTGAAGCTTTCTTT. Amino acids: CASGLLGLGEWGNTEAFF.

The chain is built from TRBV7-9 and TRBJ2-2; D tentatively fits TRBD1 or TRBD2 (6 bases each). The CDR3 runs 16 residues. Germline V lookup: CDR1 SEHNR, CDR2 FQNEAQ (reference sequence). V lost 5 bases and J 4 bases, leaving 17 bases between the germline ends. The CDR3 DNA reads TGTGCCAGCAGCCCCAACGGGGGCCCGCGCACCGGGGAGCTGTTTTTT. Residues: CASSPNGGPRTGELFF.

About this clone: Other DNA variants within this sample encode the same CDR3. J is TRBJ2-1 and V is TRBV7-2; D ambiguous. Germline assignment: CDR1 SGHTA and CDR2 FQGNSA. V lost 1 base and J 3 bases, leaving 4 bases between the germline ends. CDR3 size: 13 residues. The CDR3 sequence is CASSLDSYNEQFF. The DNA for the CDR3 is TGTGCCAGCAGCTTAGACAGCTACAATGAGCAGTTCTTC.

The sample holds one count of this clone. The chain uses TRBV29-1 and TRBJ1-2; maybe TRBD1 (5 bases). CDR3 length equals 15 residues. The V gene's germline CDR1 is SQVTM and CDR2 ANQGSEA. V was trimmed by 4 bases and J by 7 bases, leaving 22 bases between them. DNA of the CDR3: TGCAGCGTTGGACCAGCGACCGGCATCGGGGGTGGCTACACCTTC. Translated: CSVGPATGIGGGYTF.

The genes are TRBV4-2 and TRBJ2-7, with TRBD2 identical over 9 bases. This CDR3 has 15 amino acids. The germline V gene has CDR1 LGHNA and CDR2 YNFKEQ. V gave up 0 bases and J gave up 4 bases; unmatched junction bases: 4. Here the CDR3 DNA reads TGTGCCAGCAGCCAAGAAAGACTAGCGGTATACGAGCAGTACTTC. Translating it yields CASSQERLAVYEQYF.

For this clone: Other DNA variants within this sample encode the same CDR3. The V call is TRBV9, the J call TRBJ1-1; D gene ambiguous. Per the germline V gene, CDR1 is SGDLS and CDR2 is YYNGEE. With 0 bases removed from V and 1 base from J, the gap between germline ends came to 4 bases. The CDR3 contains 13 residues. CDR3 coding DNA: TGTGCCAGCAGCGTAGACAGGAACACTGAAGCTTTCTTT. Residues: CASSVDRNTEAFF.

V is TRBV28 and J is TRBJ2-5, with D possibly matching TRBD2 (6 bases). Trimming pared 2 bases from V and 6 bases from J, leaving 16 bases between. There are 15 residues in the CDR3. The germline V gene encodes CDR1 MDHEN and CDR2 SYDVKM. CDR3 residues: CASSLGDRDSKTQYF. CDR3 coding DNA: TGTGCCAGCAGTTTAGGGGACCGGGACTCTAAGACCCAGTACTTC.

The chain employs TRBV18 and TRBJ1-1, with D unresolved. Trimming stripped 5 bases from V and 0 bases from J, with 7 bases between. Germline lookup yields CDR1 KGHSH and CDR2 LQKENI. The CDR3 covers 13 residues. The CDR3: CASSAEMNTEAFF. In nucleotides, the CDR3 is TGTGCCAGCTCAGCAGAAATGAACACTGAAGCTTTCTTT.

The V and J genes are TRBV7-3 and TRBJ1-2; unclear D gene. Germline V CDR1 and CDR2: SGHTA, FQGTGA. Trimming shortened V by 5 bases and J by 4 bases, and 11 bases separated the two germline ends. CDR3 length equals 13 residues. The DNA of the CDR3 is TGTGCCAGCAGCCAAGGTGGGCCCTATGGCTACACCTTC. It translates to CASSQGGPYGYTF.